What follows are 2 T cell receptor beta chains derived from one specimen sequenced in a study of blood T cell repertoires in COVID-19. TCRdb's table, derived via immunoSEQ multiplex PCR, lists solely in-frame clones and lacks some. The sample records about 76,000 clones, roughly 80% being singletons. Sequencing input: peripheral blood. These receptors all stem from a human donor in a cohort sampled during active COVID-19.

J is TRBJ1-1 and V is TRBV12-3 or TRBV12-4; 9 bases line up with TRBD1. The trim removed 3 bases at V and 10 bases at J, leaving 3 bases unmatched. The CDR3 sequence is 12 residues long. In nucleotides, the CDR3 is TGTGCCAGCAGTTTCCCGACAGGGGGAGCTTTCTTT. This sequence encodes CASSFPTGGAFF.

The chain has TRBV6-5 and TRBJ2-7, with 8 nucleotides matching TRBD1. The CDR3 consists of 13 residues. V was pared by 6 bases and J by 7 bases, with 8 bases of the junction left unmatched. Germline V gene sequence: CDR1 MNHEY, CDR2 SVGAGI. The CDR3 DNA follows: TGTGCCAGCAGCCGGACAGGGTCTTGGGAGCAGTACGTC. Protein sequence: CASSRTGSWEQYV.